Following are 15 T cell receptor beta chains from one sample sequenced in a study of cytomegalovirus exposure and HLA in healthy donors. Profiling relied on immunoSEQ multiplex PCR, and the TCRdb table lists in-frame clones only, not all of them. The sample has 200,000 to 300,000 clones, approximately 87% seen once; the top ten hold around 2.6%. Material: PBMCs. The receptor set was obtained from a man aged 18 to 35 in good health and CMV-seronegative.

The rearrangement links TRBV10-1 to TRBJ2-7, with 7 bases lining up with TRBD1. The CDR3 loop spans 15 amino acids. The V gene end was trimmed by 2 bases and the J gene end by 3 bases; junction bases not matched to a gene: 7. The V gene's germline CDR1 is WNHNN and CDR2 SYGVQD (reference sequence). In nucleotides, the CDR3 is TGCGCCAGCAGTGAGGATCGGACAGGACGCTACGAGCAGTACTTC. Translating gives CASSEDRTGRYEQYF.

The J gene is TRBJ2-7, the V gene TRBV7-8; D is possibly TRBD2 (6 bases). Germline loops: CDR1 SGHVS, CDR2 FQNEAQ. This CDR3 spans 13 amino acids. Between the trimmed V and J ends, which lost 5 bases and 5 bases, there was a span of 13 bases. CDR3 nucleotides: TGTGCCAGCAGCCCCGGGGGTCTCCACGAGCAGTACTTC. Protein product: CASSPGGLHEQYF.

The chain has TRBV28 and TRBJ2-1; 9 bases agree with TRBD2. From germline, CDR1 is MDHEN and CDR2 SYDVKM. This CDR3 contains 15 residues. After removal of 1 base from V and 10 bases from J, the junction contained 8 bases not matched to a gene. The CDR3 loop is CASSLSREGRREQFF. Here the CDR3 DNA reads TGTGCCAGCAGTTTATCGCGGGAGGGCCGGAGGGAGCAGTTCTTC.

This rearrangement joins TRBV7-8 to TRBJ1-1; 7 bases agree with TRBD1. The J segment lost 6 bases and the V segment lost 1 base, leaving 8 bases of the junction unmatched. The length of the CDR3 is 15 residues. Germline V lookup: CDR1 SGHVS, CDR2 FQNEAQ. CDR3 protein: CASSLDRGRVAEAFF. In DNA, the CDR3 is TGTGCCAGCAGCTTAGATAGGGGGCGCGTGGCTGAAGCTTTCTTT.

The chain couples TRBV5-1 to TRBJ2-1, with a possible D match to TRBD1 (5 bases). V shed 4 bases and J shed 6 bases, with 14 bases lying between them. This CDR3 is 14 amino acids long. Germline V gene data show CDR1 as SGHRS and CDR2 as YFSETQ. The CDR3 reads CASSPDNWGNEQFF. The CDR3 DNA sequence: TGCGCCAGCAGCCCGGACAACTGGGGCAATGAGCAGTTCTTC.

The J gene is TRBJ1-1, the V gene TRBV28; weak D call: TRBD1 (5 bases). V lost 5 bases and J 1 base, leaving 8 bases between the germline ends. The CDR3 loop spans 13 amino acids. Looked up from germline, CDR1 is MDHEN and CDR2 is SYDVKM. The CDR3 coding sequence is TGTGCCAGCAGTGCGACAGAGAACACTGAAGCTTTCTTT. Translated, it gives CASSATENTEAFF.

This chain uses TRBV9 with TRBJ1-2; TRBD1 agrees at 7 bases. The CDR3 has 15 amino acids. Germline lookup yields CDR1 SGDLS and CDR2 YYNGEE. Trimming took 0 bases from V and 4 from J; bases not matched to a gene: 6. The CDR3 loop reads CASSVAPTGIYGYTF. The DNA for the CDR3 is TGTGCCAGCAGCGTAGCCCCGACAGGGATCTATGGCTACACCTTC.

This clone was seen a handful of times. This sequence joins TRBV7-3 and TRBJ2-6; 7 bases are shared with TRBD1. The V gene end was trimmed by 5 bases and the J gene end by 9 bases; junction bases not matched to a gene: 4. The germline V gene has CDR1 SGHTA and CDR2 FQGTGA. This CDR3 is built from 13 residues. CDR3 in DNA: TGTGCCAGCAGCCTCGGACAGGACAACGTCCTGACTTTC. Amino acids: CASSLGQDNVLTF. Looking up the rest from reference TRBV7-3 and TRBJ2-6 gives the full variable domain: GAGVSQTPSNKVTEKGKYVELRCDPISGHTALYWYRQSLGQGPEFLIYFQGTGAADDSGLPNDRFFAVRPEGSVSTLKIQRTERGDSAVYLCASSLGQDNVLTFGAGSRLTVL.

V usage is TRBV6-1 and J usage is TRBJ2-7, with a possible D match to TRBD2 (6 bases). The CDR3 extends over 13 amino acids. With 8 bases removed from V and 3 bases from J, the gap between germline ends came to 14 bases. Germline values: CDR1 MNHNS, CDR2 SASEGT. CDR3 in DNA: TGTGCCAGCTCGACTAGTGGAATCTACGAGCAGTACTTC. This encodes CASSTSGIYEQYF.

This chain uses TRBV5-1 with TRBJ2-6; possibly TRBD1 for D (5 bases). The CDR3 is 15 residues long. V lost 0 bases to trimming and J lost 4 bases, with 8 bases between them. Looked up from germline, CDR1 is SGHRS and CDR2 is YFSETQ. The CDR3 spells CASSLEGPGANVLTF. The CDR3 nucleotides read TGCGCCAGCAGCTTGGAGGGGCCCGGGGCCAACGTCCTGACTTTC.

About this clone: One end of the junction varies from germline; a read error may be responsible. The chain has TRBV7-8 and TRBJ1-5, with D unclear. The CDR3 contains 13 residues. The V gene's germline CDR1 is SGHVS and CDR2 FQNEAQ. CDR3: CASSSENGVSPDF. CDR3 nucleotides: TGTGCCAGCAGCTCCGAAAATGGAGTCAGCCCAGATTTT.

The J gene is TRBJ2-3, the V gene TRBV9; weak D call: TRBD2 (6 bases). The CDR3 contains 15 residues. CDR1 is SGDLS, CDR2 YYNGEE, per germline. V was pared by 0 bases and J by 4 bases, with 12 bases between. CDR3 sequence: CASSVAGAFPDTQYF. For the CDR3, the DNA is TGTGCCAGCAGCGTAGCGGGAGCGTTCCCAGATACGCAGTATTTT.

The chain uses TRBV15 and TRBJ1-5; TRBD1 matches at 8 bases. V dropped 0 bases and J dropped 4; count of bases not matched to a gene: 14. This CDR3 region has 19 residues. Germline loops: CDR1 LNHNV, CDR2 YYDKDF (reference sequence). The CDR3 is CATSRESFVRDRINQPQHF. CDR3 coding DNA: TGTGCCACCAGCAGAGAGTCATTCGTCCGGGACAGGATTAATCAGCCCCAGCATTTT.

This clone showed up just once. V usage is TRBV6-1 and J usage is TRBJ2-1; 7 bases agree with TRBD2. Germline V gives CDR1 MNHNS, CDR2 SASEGT. The CDR3 is 15 residues long. The J segment lost 3 bases and the V segment lost 7 bases, leaving 9 bases of the junction unmatched. In DNA form, the CDR3 reads TGTGCCAGCATCCGACCGGGGGGAGACTACAATGAGCAGTTCTTC. This encodes CASIRPGGDYNEQFF.

The chain employs TRBV15 and TRBJ1-2; D may be TRBD1 (5 bases). This CDR3 is built from 13 residues. CDR1 is LNHNV and CDR2 is YYDKDF in the germline V gene (reference sequence). V gave up 2 bases and J gave up 5 bases, with 9 bases separating them. The CDR3 is CATSRHGAYGYTF. In DNA, the CDR3 is TGTGCCACCAGCAGACATGGGGCGTATGGCTACACCTTC.